This T cell receptor beta chain originates from a study of blood T cell repertoires in COVID-19. The wider study: There were acute and convalescent COVID-19 samples, and they came from the United States, Italy and Spain.

The length of the CDR3 is 11 residues. CDR1 is GTSNPN and CDR2 is SVGIG in the germline V gene (reference sequence). Produced via immunoSEQ multiplex PCR; TCRdb's table is partial and in-frame only. This repertoire shows roughly 300,000 clones, around 90% found once; its top ten account for around 6.8%. The sample was peripheral blood. This sequence joins TRBV30 and TRBJ1-2; 7 nucleotides line up with TRBD1. This TCR derives from a woman younger than 45 with COVID-19, enrolled during active disease. CDR3 DNA: TGTGCGTCCACAGGGGAAGGTAGCTACACCTTC. It yields the protein CASTGEGSYTF.